A selection of T cell receptor beta chains follows, all from one sample in a study of blood T cell repertoires in COVID-19. Measured with immunoSEQ multiplex PCR; TCRdb has only the in-frame clones, and not every one. The sample records around 110,000 clones, about nine tenths being singletons. The sequenced sample consisted of peripheral blood. These receptors all come from a human donor with active COVID-19. The donor label of this sample is uncertain. The CDR3 runs from the conserved cysteine through the conserved F or W. D genes are given only for firm matches. A row's size may be missing; if present it is once, few, many or a size class.

>TRBD1|TRBJ1-4|NA|TRBV7-9
TGTGCCACCCACGGGGACAGGGGGCCGAATGAAAAACTGTTTTTT
CATHGDRGPNEKLFF
>NA|TRBJ2-7|once|TRBV19
TGTGCCAGTAGACGGGGGAGGGAGCAGTACTTC
CASRRGREQYF
>TRBD2|TRBJ2-3|NA|TRBV24-1
TGTGCCACAGCCGGGACTAGCGGGTTGCTTGGAACAGATACGCAGTATTTT
CATAGTSGLLGTDTQYF
>TRBD1|TRBJ1-5|NA|TRBV24-1
TGTGCCACCAGTGAAACGACAGGGGGGGTTCAGCCCCAGCATTTT
CATSETTGGVQPQHF
>NA|TRBJ1-1|NA|TRBV3-1/TRBV3-2
TGTGCCAGCGGGGGCATGAACACTGAAGCTTTCTTT
CASGGMNTEAFF
>TRBD1|TRBJ1-2|NA|TRBV27
TGTGCCAGCAGCCGCGACAGGGGAGGCGGCTACACCTTC
CASSRDRGGGYTF
>TRBD1|TRBJ1-2|NA|TRBV7-9
TGTGCCAGCAGCTTGGGACAGTCCTATGGCTACACCTTC
CASSLGQSYGYTF
>TRBD2|TRBJ2-7|NA|TRBV6-5
TGTGCCACCAGACTAGCGGGGGTCCAATACGAGCAGTACTTC
CATRLAGVQYEQYF
>TRBD1|TRBJ2-5|NA|TRBV4-3
TGCGCCAGCAGCCAAGATATAGGGGACAGGCAGACCCAGTACTTC
CASSQDIGDRQTQYF
>NA|TRBJ1-1|NA|TRBV5-1
TGCGCCAGCATAAGCCTAGAGAACACTGAAGCTTTCTTT
CASISLENTEAFF
>TRBD1|TRBJ1-2|NA|TRBV6-5
TGTGCCAGCAAGCTTCGGACAGGGCATATGAATGGCTACACCTTC
CASKLRTGHMNGYTF
>TRBD1|TRBJ1-1|NA|TRBV7-6
TGTGCCAGCAGCTCCCCGGGACAGGGTTTCGGCACTGAAGCTTTCTTT
CASSSPGQGFGTEAFF
>TRBD1|TRBJ2-7|NA|TRBV27
TGTGCCAGCAGTTTTCGTGACAGGGGCTACGAGCAGTACTTC
CASSFRDRGYEQYF
>NA|TRBJ2-2|NA|TRBV25-1
TGTGCCAGCAGTGAATTAATCTCCGGGGAGCTGTTTTTT
CASSELISGELFF
>NA|TRBJ2-7|NA|TRBV5-5
TGTGCCAGCAGCATACAGGGCTCTGGCTACGAGCAGTACTTC
CASSIQGSGYEQYF
>TRBD2|TRBJ2-3|NA|TRBV30
TGTGCCTGGAGGACACTAGCGGGGGGGGCCCAAGGCACGCAGTATTTT
CAWRTLAGGAQGTQYF
>TRBD1|TRBJ1-4|few|TRBV7-2
TGTGCCAGCAGCAGACTTCAGGGGGCAATTGAAAAACTGTTTTTT
CASSRLQGAIEKLFF
>NA|TRBJ1-1|NA|TRBV25-1
TGTGCCAGCAGGGGGGGGCCTTTCTTT
CASRGGPFF
>NA|TRBJ2-2|NA|TRBV19
TGTGCCAGTAGTATCTACAGTGGTCAGGGAGGCGGGGAGCTGTTTTTT
CASSIYSGQGGGELFF
>TRBD1|TRBJ2-1|many|TRBV7-2
TGTGCCAGCAGCTGGGGACAGGGGGATCGCAATGAGCAGTTCTTC
CASSWGQGDRNEQFF
>TRBD1|TRBJ2-1|NA|TRBV19
TGTGCCAGTAGCATTACCGGGACAGGGGGTTCGAGGGAGCAGTTCTTC
CASSITGTGGSREQFF
>TRBD2|TRBJ2-5|NA|TRBV2
TGTGCCAGCGGGAGGGGCTCGAGGAGGGAGACCCAGTACTTC
CASGRGSRRETQYF
>NA|TRBJ2-6|NA|TRBV19
TGTGCCAGTAGTATAGATTCCGAGGGCTATGGGGCCAACGTCCTGACTTTC
CASSIDSEGYGANVLTF
>NA|TRBJ1-1|NA|TRBV25-1
TGTGCCACCGTAATGAACACTGAAGCTTTCTTT
CATVMNTEAFF
>NA|TRBJ2-1|NA|TRBV11-1
TGTGCCAGCAGCACGAAAATCAGGGTATCGAGGGAGCAGTTCTTC
CASSTKIRVSREQFF
>TRBD1|TRBJ1-4|NA|TRBV28
TGTGCCAGCAGTTCCGACCACCGGACAGGGTTGGGTGAAAAACTGTTTTTT
CASSSDHRTGLGEKLFF
>NA|TRBJ2-5|NA|TRBV7-9
TGTGCCAGCAGCTTCACGGGGGAGACCCAGTACTTC
CASSFTGETQYF
>NA|TRBJ1-6|NA|TRBV6-4
TGTGCCAGCTCCAAAGCTGTGGCAGGGCCTAATTCACCCCTCCACTTT
CASSKAVAGPNSPLHF
>NA|TRBJ2-1|NA|TRBV9
TGTGCCAGCAGCGCCCAGGCTGGCAATGAGCAGTTCTTC
CASSAQAGNEQFF
>TRBD2|TRBJ2-3|NA|TRBV4-3
TGCGCCAGCAGCCACCAGCTAGCGGGGGGGTCGGATACGCAGTATTTT
CASSHQLAGGSDTQYF
>TRBD1|TRBJ1-1|NA|TRBV28
TGTGCCAGCAGGGGACAGGGGCCGAACACTGAAGCTTTCTTT
CASRGQGPNTEAFF
>NA|TRBJ2-4|NA|TRBV9
TGTGCCAGCAGCATGACAGTAGCCAAAAACATTCAGTACTTC
CASSMTVAKNIQYF